The rows below give T cell receptor beta chains drawn from one sample of a study of CD4 T cells in relation to SARS-CoV-2 and coronaviruses. These receptors' antigens are unknown. Measured with immunoSEQ multiplex PCR; TCRdb has only the in-frame clones, and not every one. The sample carries more than 9,500 clones, roughly 71% recorded once. Sequencing was done on a sample of CD4+ T cells from PBMCs, cultured in vitro. The receptor source for this set is a human donor in good health. CDR3s include the opening cysteine and the closing phenylalanine or tryptophan. D genes are given only for firm matches. Clone size is not always given. Where it is, it says once, few, many or a class for expanded clones.

J gene: TRBJ2-3; clone size: .; V gene: TRBV5-1; D gene: TRBD2; CDR3 protein: CASSFTLSGSGTDTQYF; CDR3 DNA: TGCGCCAGCAGCTTCACTCTTAGCGGGAGCGGGACAGATACGCAGTATTTT
J gene: TRBJ2-7; clone size: .; V gene: TRBV6-1; D gene: TRBD2; CDR3 protein: CASSDQRGAQRGSYEQYF; CDR3 DNA: TGTGCCAGCAGTGACCAGAGAGGGGCCCAGCGGGGGTCCTACGAGCAGTACTTC
J gene: TRBJ1-2; clone size: few; V gene: TRBV30; D gene: .; CDR3 protein: CAWSVRRDVFGGYTF; CDR3 DNA: TGTGCCTGGAGTGTACGACGCGACGTCTTCGGGGGCTACACCTTC
J gene: TRBJ1-1; clone size: .; V gene: TRBV18; D gene: TRBD1; CDR3 protein: CASSPPNYRDREDTEAFF; CDR3 DNA: TGTGCCAGCTCACCACCTAACTACCGGGACAGGGAGGACACTGAAGCTTTCTTT
J gene: TRBJ1-2; clone size: .; V gene: TRBV12-3/TRBV12-4; D gene: .; CDR3 protein: CASSSRQYGYTF; CDR3 DNA: TGTGCCAGCAGTTCCCGACAGTATGGCTACACCTTC
J gene: TRBJ1-4; clone size: .; V gene: TRBV13; D gene: .; CDR3 protein: CASSLSSGRNEKLFF; CDR3 DNA: TGTGCCAGCAGCTTATCTTCCGGGAGGAATGAAAAACTGTTTTTT
J gene: TRBJ1-4; clone size: .; V gene: TRBV12-3/TRBV12-4; D gene: TRBD1; CDR3 protein: CASSRGQVLFF; CDR3 DNA: TGTGCCAGCAGCCGGGGACAGGTGTTGTTTTTT
J gene: TRBJ1-2; clone size: .; V gene: TRBV30; D gene: TRBD1; CDR3 protein: CAWSANRGQGGYTF; CDR3 DNA: TGTGCCTGGAGTGCTAACAGGGGGCAGGGTGGCTACACCTTC
J gene: TRBJ2-1; clone size: .; V gene: TRBV27; D gene: .; CDR3 protein: CASSLSPRGGNEQFF; CDR3 DNA: TGTGCCAGCAGTTTATCGCCCAGGGGGGGCAATGAGCAGTTCTTC
J gene: TRBJ2-1; clone size: few; V gene: TRBV2; D gene: TRBD2; CDR3 protein: CASSPGLAALGNEQFF; CDR3 DNA: TGTGCCAGCAGTCCGGGACTAGCGGCGTTGGGCAATGAGCAGTTCTTC
J gene: TRBJ2-1; clone size: .; V gene: TRBV29-1; D gene: TRBD2; CDR3 protein: CSVEEHGRRDNEQFF; CDR3 DNA: TGCAGCGTTGAAGAACACGGGAGGAGGGACAATGAGCAGTTCTTC
J gene: TRBJ2-1; clone size: .; V gene: TRBV3-1/TRBV3-2; D gene: .; CDR3 protein: CASSQRARGPGSRDEQFF; CDR3 DNA: TGTGCCAGCAGCCAAAGAGCGCGCGGCCCGGGTTCGCGCGATGAGCAGTTCTTC
J gene: TRBJ2-1; clone size: .; V gene: TRBV30; D gene: .; CDR3 protein: CAWSVSEILYNEQFF; CDR3 DNA: TGTGCCTGGAGTGTATCGGAGATTCTGTACAATGAGCAGTTCTTC
J gene: TRBJ1-1; clone size: .; V gene: TRBV10-3; D gene: .; CDR3 protein: CAISERDITMNTEAFF; CDR3 DNA: TGTGCCATCAGTGAGCGGGACATCACAATGAACACTGAAGCTTTCTTT
J gene: TRBJ1-3; clone size: large; V gene: TRBV5-4; D gene: .; CDR3 protein: CASSSPRSGNTIYF; CDR3 DNA: TGTGCCAGCAGCTCCCCCCGCTCTGGAAACACCATATATTTT
J gene: TRBJ2-7; clone size: few; V gene: TRBV11-2; D gene: .; CDR3 protein: CASSQGGAVYEQYF; CDR3 DNA: TGTGCCAGCAGCCAAGGGGGAGCGGTCTACGAGCAGTACTTC
J gene: TRBJ1-6; clone size: .; V gene: TRBV4-1; D gene: .; CDR3 protein: CASSQGTGRSPLHF; CDR3 DNA: TGCGCCAGCAGCCAAGGAACAGGGCGTTCACCCCTCCACTTT
J gene: TRBJ1-4; clone size: .; V gene: TRBV3-1/TRBV3-2; D gene: TRBD1; CDR3 protein: CASSLTTGTRTEKLFF; CDR3 DNA: TGTGCCAGCAGCTTAACGACAGGGACTCGAACTGAAAAACTGTTTTTT
J gene: TRBJ2-1; clone size: few; V gene: TRBV5-1; D gene: TRBD2; CDR3 protein: CASSLEIAGNEQFF; CDR3 DNA: TGCGCCAGCAGCTTGGAAATAGCGGGAAATGAGCAGTTCTTC
J gene: TRBJ2-7; clone size: .; V gene: TRBV19; D gene: .; CDR3 protein: CASSMNRAASYEQYF; CDR3 DNA: TGTGCCAGTAGTATGAACAGGGCCGCTTCCTACGAGCAGTACTTC
J gene: TRBJ1-2; clone size: few; V gene: TRBV7-9; D gene: .; CDR3 protein: CASTSWGQGRDLGYTF; CDR3 DNA: TGTGCCAGCACCTCCTGGGGCCAGGGAAGAGACTTGGGCTACACCTTC
J gene: TRBJ2-3; clone size: .; V gene: TRBV9; D gene: .; CDR3 protein: CASSPRGGSWGTDTQYF; CDR3 DNA: TGTGCCAGCAGCCCCAGGGGGGGGTCGTGGGGCACAGATACGCAGTATTTT
J gene: TRBJ1-5; clone size: .; V gene: TRBV5-8; D gene: TRBD1; CDR3 protein: CASSTGTVDNQPQHF; CDR3 DNA: TGTGCCAGCAGCACCGGGACAGTAGACAATCAGCCCCAGCATTTT
J gene: TRBJ2-1; clone size: medium-sized; V gene: TRBV20-1; D gene: TRBD2; CDR3 protein: CSAIAGPQFF; CDR3 DNA: TGCAGTGCTATAGCGGGTCCGCAGTTCTTC
J gene: TRBJ1-1; clone size: .; V gene: TRBV12-3/TRBV12-4; D gene: .; CDR3 protein: CASSFASNTEAFF; CDR3 DNA: TGTGCCAGCAGTTTTGCGTCGAACACTGAAGCTTTCTTT
J gene: TRBJ1-5; clone size: .; V gene: TRBV14; D gene: .; CDR3 protein: CASSQDWGPRSQPQHF; CDR3 DNA: TGTGCCAGCAGCCAAGATTGGGGCCCCAGGAGTCAGCCCCAGCATTTT
J gene: TRBJ2-3; clone size: .; V gene: TRBV7-6; D gene: TRBD1; CDR3 protein: CASSPRTGGYTDTQYF; CDR3 DNA: TGTGCCAGCAGCCCACGGACAGGGGGGTACACAGATACGCAGTATTTT
J gene: TRBJ2-2; clone size: few; V gene: TRBV9; D gene: .; CDR3 protein: CASSGRGLLLGELFF; CDR3 DNA: TGTGCCAGCAGCGGCCGGGGACTCCTACTGGGGGAGCTGTTTTTT
J gene: TRBJ2-1; clone size: .; V gene: TRBV9; D gene: .; CDR3 protein: CASSVGYGSQFF; CDR3 DNA: TGTGCCAGCAGCGTAGGTTATGGGTCGCAGTTCTTC
J gene: TRBJ2-2; clone size: .; V gene: TRBV6-5; D gene: .; CDR3 protein: CASSYSGGTGELFF; CDR3 DNA: TGTGCCAGCAGTTACTCAGGGGGCACCGGGGAGCTGTTTTTT
J gene: TRBJ1-2; clone size: .; V gene: TRBV28; D gene: .; CDR3 protein: CASKQNYGYTF; CDR3 DNA: TGTGCCAGTAAACAGAACTATGGCTACACCTTC
J gene: TRBJ1-4; clone size: .; V gene: TRBV5-1; D gene: TRBD1; CDR3 protein: CASSGQGALDEKLFF; CDR3 DNA: TGCGCCAGCAGCGGACAGGGGGCATTGGATGAAAAACTGTTTTTT
J gene: TRBJ1-1; clone size: once; V gene: TRBV27; D gene: .; CDR3 protein: CASSPSRDIPGEAFF; CDR3 DNA: TGTGCCAGCAGTCCGTCCCGGGACATACCTGGGGAAGCTTTCTTT
J gene: TRBJ2-5; clone size: once; V gene: TRBV5-5; D gene: .; CDR3 protein: CASSAGALRETQYF; CDR3 DNA: TGTGCCAGCAGCGCGGGGGCGTTAAGGGAGACCCAGTACTTC
J gene: TRBJ2-7; clone size: .; V gene: TRBV6-5; D gene: .; CDR3 protein: CASSYSSRSTEQYF; CDR3 DNA: TGTGCCAGCAGTTACTCATCCAGATCAACCGAGCAGTACTTC
J gene: TRBJ1-3; clone size: .; V gene: TRBV9; D gene: .; CDR3 protein: CASSNTLGNTIYF; CDR3 DNA: TGTGCCAGCAGCAATACCCTAGGGAACACCATATATTTT
J gene: TRBJ1-5; clone size: .; V gene: TRBV3-1/TRBV3-2; D gene: .; CDR3 protein: CASSQTGSHQPQHF; CDR3 DNA: TGTGCCAGCAGCCAAACCGGGAGTCATCAGCCCCAGCATTTT
J gene: TRBJ2-1; clone size: few; V gene: TRBV11-3; D gene: .; CDR3 protein: CASSFRAGSTINEQFF; CDR3 DNA: TGTGCCAGCAGCTTTAGGGCGGGTTCGACCATCAATGAGCAGTTCTTC
J gene: TRBJ2-1; clone size: .; V gene: TRBV19; D gene: .; CDR3 protein: CASSNSRNLQLIGSYNEQFF; CDR3 DNA: TGTGCCAGTAGCAACTCACGGAATTTACAGCTTATCGGCTCCTACAATGAGCAGTTCTTC
J gene: TRBJ1-5; clone size: .; V gene: TRBV2; D gene: .; CDR3 protein: CASSGQSDQPQHF; CDR3 DNA: TGTGCCAGCAGTGGACAGAGCGATCAGCCCCAGCATTTT
J gene: TRBJ1-1; clone size: .; V gene: TRBV3-1/TRBV3-2; D gene: .; CDR3 protein: CASSHSFGARGTEAFF; CDR3 DNA: TGTGCCAGCAGCCACAGTTTTGGGGCCAGGGGCACTGAAGCTTTCTTT
J gene: TRBJ1-1; clone size: .; V gene: TRBV19; D gene: .; CDR3 protein: CASISGAENTEAFF; CDR3 DNA: TGTGCCAGTATTTCAGGGGCGGAGAACACTGAAGCTTTCTTT
J gene: TRBJ2-5; clone size: once; V gene: TRBV7-2; D gene: .; CDR3 protein: CASSRRKEETQYF; CDR3 DNA: TGTGCCAGCAGCCGGAGAAAAGAAGAGACCCAGTACTTC
J gene: TRBJ1-1; clone size: .; V gene: TRBV18; D gene: .; CDR3 protein: CASSPLQETEAFF; CDR3 DNA: TGTGCCAGCTCACCACTGCAGGAAACTGAAGCTTTCTTT
J gene: TRBJ2-7; clone size: .; V gene: TRBV30; D gene: .; CDR3 protein: CAWSRTNEQYF; CDR3 DNA: TGTGCCTGGAGTCGGACTAATGAGCAGTACTTC
J gene: TRBJ1-2; clone size: .; V gene: TRBV24-1; D gene: .; CDR3 protein: CATSDPTAYGYTF; CDR3 DNA: TGTGCCACCAGTGACCCGACGGCCTATGGCTACACCTTC
J gene: TRBJ1-1; clone size: .; V gene: TRBV4-1; D gene: .; CDR3 protein: CASSQGYTGRNTEAFF; CDR3 DNA: TGCGCCAGCAGCCAAGGGTATACAGGGAGGAACACTGAAGCTTTCTTT
J gene: TRBJ1-2; clone size: .; V gene: TRBV28; D gene: .; CDR3 protein: CASSFIGSKGFNYGYTF; CDR3 DNA: TGTGCCAGCAGTTTTATCGGAAGCAAGGGGTTTAACTATGGCTACACCTTC
J gene: TRBJ1-1; clone size: .; V gene: TRBV9; D gene: .; CDR3 protein: CASSVLPVSMNTEAFF; CDR3 DNA: TGTGCCAGCAGCGTCCTGCCGGTGTCCATGAACACTGAAGCTTTCTTT
J gene: TRBJ1-1; clone size: .; V gene: TRBV2; D gene: .; CDR3 protein: CASSVEKSNTEAFF; CDR3 DNA: TGTGCCAGCAGTGTCGAGAAATCGAACACTGAAGCTTTCTTT
J gene: TRBJ2-5; clone size: .; V gene: TRBV30; D gene: TRBD2; CDR3 protein: CAWSRGGGVETQYF; CDR3 DNA: TGTGCCTGGAGTCGTGGGGGGGGAGTCGAGACCCAGTACTTC
J gene: TRBJ2-3; clone size: .; V gene: TRBV2; D gene: .; CDR3 protein: CASSRDASTDTQYF; CDR3 DNA: TGTGCCAGCAGCAGGGACGCTAGCACAGATACGCAGTATTTT
J gene: TRBJ2-1; clone size: once; V gene: TRBV5-1; D gene: .; CDR3 protein: CASSIWDNNEQFF; CDR3 DNA: TGCGCCAGCAGCATCTGGGACAACAATGAGCAGTTCTTC
J gene: TRBJ2-5; clone size: .; V gene: TRBV20-1; D gene: .; CDR3 protein: CSARPQETQYF; CDR3 DNA: TGCAGTGCTAGACCCCAAGAGACCCAGTACTTC
J gene: TRBJ2-3; clone size: .; V gene: TRBV19; D gene: .; CDR3 protein: CASKLDPGHTDTQYF; CDR3 DNA: TGTGCCAGTAAGCTCGACCCGGGACATACAGATACGCAGTATTTT